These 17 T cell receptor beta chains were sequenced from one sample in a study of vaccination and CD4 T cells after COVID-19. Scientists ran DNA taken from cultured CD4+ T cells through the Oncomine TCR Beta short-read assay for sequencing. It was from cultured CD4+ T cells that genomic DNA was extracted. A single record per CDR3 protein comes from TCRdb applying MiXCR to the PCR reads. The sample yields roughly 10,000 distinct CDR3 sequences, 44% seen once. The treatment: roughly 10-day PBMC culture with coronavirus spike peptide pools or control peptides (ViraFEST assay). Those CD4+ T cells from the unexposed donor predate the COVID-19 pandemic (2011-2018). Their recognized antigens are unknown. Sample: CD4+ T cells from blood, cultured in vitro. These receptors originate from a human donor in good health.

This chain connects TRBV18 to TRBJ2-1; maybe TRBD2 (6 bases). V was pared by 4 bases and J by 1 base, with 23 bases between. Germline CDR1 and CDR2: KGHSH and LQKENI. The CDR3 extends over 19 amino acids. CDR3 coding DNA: TGTGCCAGCTCACTACTCGGGGTAGCGGTCTTGAGTTCCTACAATGAGCAGTTCTTC. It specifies CASSLLGVAVLSSYNEQFF.

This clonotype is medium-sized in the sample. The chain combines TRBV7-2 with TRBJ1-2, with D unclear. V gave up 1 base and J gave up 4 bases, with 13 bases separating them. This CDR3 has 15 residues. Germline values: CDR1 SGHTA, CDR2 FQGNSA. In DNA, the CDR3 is TGTGCCAGCAGCTTAGGGCTTGACTTCGGCTATGGCTACACCTTC. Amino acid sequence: CASSLGLDFGYGYTF.

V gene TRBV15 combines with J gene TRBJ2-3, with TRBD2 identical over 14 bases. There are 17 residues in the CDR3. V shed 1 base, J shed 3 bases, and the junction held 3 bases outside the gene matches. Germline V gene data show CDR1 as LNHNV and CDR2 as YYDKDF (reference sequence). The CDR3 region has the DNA TGTGCCACCAGCAGAGGACTAGCGGGAGGGCTAACAGATACGCAGTATTTT. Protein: CATSRGLAGGLTDTQYF.

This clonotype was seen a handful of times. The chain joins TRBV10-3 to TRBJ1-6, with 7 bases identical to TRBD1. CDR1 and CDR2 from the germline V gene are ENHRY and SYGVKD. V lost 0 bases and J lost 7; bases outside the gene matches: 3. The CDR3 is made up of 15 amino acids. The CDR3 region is CAISESPGGNSPLHF. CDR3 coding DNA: TGTGCCATCAGTGAGTCGCCAGGGGGAAATTCACCCCTCCACTTT.

The CDR3 DNA reads as TGTGCCAGCAGGTCAGGGGGCTTCGGACCGCAAGCTAACTATGGCTACACCTTC. This encodes CASRSGGFGPQANYGYTF. The gene calls are TRBV6-4 and TRBJ1-2; 8 bases are shared with TRBD1. CDR3 length equals 18 residues. The germline V gene has CDR1 MRHNA and CDR2 SNTAGT. Unmatched junction bases numbered 15, after V lost 6 bases and J lost 0 bases.

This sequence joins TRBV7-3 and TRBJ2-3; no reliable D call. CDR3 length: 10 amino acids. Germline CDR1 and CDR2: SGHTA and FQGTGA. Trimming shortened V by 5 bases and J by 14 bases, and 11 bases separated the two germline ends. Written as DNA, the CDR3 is TGTGCCAGCAGCCCCCCAAGTTGGTATTTT. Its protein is CASSPPSWYF.

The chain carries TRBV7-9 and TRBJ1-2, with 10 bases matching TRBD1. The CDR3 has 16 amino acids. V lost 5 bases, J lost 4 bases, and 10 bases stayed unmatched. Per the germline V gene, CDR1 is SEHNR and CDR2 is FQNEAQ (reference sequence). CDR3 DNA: TGTGCCAGCAGCACGGGACAGGGGTTGTTCTCCTATGGCTACACCTTC. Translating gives CASSTGQGLFSYGYTF.

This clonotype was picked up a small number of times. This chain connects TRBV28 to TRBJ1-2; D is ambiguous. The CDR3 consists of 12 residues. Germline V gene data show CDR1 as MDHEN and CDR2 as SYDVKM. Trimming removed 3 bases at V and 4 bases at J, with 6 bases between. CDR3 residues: CASSFSSYGYTF. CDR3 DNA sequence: TGTGCCAGCAGTTTTTCGAGCTATGGCTACACCTTC.

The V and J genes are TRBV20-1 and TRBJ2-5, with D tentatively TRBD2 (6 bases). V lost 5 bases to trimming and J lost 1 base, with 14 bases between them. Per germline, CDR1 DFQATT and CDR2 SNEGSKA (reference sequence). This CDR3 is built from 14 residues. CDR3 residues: CSAARTTRQETQYF. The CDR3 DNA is TGCAGTGCTGCACGGACTACCCGCCAAGAGACCCAGTACTTC.

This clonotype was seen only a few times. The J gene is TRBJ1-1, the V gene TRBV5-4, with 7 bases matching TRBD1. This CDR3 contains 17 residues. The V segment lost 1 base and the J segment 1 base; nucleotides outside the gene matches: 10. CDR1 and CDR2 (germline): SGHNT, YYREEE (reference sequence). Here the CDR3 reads CASSLNRGTRQNTEAFF. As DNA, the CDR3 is TGTGCCAGCAGCTTGAACAGGGGCACCCGTCAGAACACTGAAGCTTTCTTT.

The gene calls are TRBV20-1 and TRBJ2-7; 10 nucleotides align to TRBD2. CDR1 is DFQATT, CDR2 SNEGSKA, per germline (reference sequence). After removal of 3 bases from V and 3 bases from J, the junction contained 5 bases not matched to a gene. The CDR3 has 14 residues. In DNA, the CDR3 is TGCAGTGCTAGTAGTCCTAGCGGGAGCTACGAGCAGTACTTC. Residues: CSASSPSGSYEQYF.

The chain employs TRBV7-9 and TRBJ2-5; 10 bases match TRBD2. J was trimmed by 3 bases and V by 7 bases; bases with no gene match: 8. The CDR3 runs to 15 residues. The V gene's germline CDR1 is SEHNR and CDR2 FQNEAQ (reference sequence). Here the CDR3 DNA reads TGTGCCAGCAAGGAAAACCTAGCGGGAGAAGAGACCCAGTACTTC. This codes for CASKENLAGEETQYF.

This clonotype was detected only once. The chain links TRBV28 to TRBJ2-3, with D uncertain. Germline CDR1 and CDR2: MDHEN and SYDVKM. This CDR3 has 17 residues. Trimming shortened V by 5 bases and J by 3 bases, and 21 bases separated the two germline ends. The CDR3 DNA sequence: TGTGCCAGCAGTAACCCGAACCCAATAGACCCTACAGATACGCAGTATTTT. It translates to CASSNPNPIDPTDTQYF.

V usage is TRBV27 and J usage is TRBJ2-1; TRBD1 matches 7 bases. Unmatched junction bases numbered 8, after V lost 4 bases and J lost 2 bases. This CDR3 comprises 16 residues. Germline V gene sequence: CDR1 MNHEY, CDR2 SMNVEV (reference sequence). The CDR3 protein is CASSSSGTETYNEQFF. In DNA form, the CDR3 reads TGTGCCAGCAGTTCATCCGGGACAGAGACCTACAATGAGCAGTTCTTC.

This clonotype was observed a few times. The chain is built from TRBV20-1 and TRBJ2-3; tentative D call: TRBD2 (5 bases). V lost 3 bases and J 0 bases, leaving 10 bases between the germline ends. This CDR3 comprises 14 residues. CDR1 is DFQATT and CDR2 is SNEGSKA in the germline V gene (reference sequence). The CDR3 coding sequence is TGCAGTGCTAGGTTAGGAGGCAGCACAGATACGCAGTATTTT. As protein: CSARLGGSTDTQYF.

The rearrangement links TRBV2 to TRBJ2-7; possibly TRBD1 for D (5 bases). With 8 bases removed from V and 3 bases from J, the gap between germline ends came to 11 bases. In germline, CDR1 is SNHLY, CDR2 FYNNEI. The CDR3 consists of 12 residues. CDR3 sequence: CASDSEFYEQYF. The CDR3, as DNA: TGTGCCAGCGACAGCGAATTCTACGAGCAGTACTTC.

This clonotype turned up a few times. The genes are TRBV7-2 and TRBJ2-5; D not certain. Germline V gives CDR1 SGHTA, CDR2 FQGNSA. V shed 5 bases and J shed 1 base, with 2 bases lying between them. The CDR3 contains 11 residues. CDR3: CASSRQETQYF. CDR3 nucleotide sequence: TGTGCCAGCAGCCGCCAAGAGACCCAGTACTTC.